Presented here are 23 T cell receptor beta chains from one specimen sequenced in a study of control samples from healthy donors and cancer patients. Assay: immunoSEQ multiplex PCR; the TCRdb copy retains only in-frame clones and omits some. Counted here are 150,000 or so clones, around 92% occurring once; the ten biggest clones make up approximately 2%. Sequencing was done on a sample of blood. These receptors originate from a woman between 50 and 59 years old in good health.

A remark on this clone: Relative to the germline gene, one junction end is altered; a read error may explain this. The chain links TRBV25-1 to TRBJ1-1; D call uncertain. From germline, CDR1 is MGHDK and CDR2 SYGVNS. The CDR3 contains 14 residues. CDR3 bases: TGTACCAGCAGTCCGAGGGAAAGGAACACTGAAGCTTTCTTT. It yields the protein CTSSPRERNTEAFF.

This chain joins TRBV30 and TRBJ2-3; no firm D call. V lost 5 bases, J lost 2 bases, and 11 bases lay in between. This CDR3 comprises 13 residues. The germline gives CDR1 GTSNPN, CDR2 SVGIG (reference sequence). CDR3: CAWDPGSTDTQYF. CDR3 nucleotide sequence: TGTGCCTGGGATCCGGGCTCCACAGATACGCAGTATTTT.

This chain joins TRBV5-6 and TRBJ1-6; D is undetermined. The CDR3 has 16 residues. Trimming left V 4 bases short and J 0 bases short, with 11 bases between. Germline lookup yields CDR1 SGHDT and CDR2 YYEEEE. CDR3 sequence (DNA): TGTGCCAGCAGCAGGACCGTCAGCTCCTATAATTCACCCCTCCACTTT. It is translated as CASSRTVSSYNSPLHF.

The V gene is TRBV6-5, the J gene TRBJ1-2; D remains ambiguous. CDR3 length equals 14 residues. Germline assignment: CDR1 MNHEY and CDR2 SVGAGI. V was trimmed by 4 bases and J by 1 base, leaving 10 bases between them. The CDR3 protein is CASSSPPGNYGYTF. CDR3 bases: TGTGCCAGCAGTTCCCCCCCGGGTAACTATGGCTACACCTTC.

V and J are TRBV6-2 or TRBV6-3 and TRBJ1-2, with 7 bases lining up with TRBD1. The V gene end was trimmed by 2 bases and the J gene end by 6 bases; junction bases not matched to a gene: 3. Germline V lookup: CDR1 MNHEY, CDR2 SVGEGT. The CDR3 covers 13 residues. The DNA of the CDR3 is TGTGCCAGCAGTTACGGCAGGGGGGATGGCTACACCTTC. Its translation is CASSYGRGDGYTF.

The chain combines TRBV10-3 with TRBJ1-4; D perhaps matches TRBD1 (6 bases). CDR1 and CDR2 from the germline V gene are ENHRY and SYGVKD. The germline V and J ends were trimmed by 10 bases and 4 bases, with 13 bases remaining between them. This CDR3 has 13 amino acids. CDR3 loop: CATRTEGNEKLFF. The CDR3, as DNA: TGTGCCACCCGGACAGAGGGTAATGAAAAACTGTTTTTT.

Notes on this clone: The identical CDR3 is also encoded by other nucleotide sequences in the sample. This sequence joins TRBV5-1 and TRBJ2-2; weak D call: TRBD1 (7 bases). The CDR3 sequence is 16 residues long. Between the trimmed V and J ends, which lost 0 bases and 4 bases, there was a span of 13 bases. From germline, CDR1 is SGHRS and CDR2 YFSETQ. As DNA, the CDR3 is TGCGCCAGCAGCTTGGGCCAGGGGGGCAGCACCGGGGAGCTGTTTTTT. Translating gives CASSLGQGGSTGELFF.

The CDR3 nucleotides read TGTGCCAGCAGTGTAAATTCAGGGGGCACTGGAAACACCATATATTTT. As protein: CASSVNSGGTGNTIYF. This chain joins TRBV25-1 and TRBJ1-3; 8 nucleotides align to TRBD1. Germline V gene sequence: CDR1 MGHDK, CDR2 SYGVNS. J gave up 2 bases and V 4 bases, and 7 bases lay outside the gene matches. The CDR3 sequence is 16 residues long.

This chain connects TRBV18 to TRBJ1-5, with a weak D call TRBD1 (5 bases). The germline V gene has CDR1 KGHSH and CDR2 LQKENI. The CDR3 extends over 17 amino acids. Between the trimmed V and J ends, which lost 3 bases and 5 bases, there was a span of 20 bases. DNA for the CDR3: TGTGCCAGCTCACCCGGGGGGGGAAATTCAGGGTATCAGCCCCAGCATTTT. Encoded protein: CASSPGGGNSGYQPQHF.

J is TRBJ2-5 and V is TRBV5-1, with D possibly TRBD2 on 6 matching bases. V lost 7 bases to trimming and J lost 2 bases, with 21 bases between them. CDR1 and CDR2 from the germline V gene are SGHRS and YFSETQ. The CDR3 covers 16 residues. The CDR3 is CASVPWVSGRQETQYF. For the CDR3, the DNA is TGCGCCAGCGTGCCTTGGGTTAGCGGCCGTCAAGAGACCCAGTACTTC.

Here the CDR3 DNA reads TGTGCCAGCAGCAAAGCGAAGGGCGGGAGTAAAAATGGGAATGAGCAGTTCTTC. Amino acid sequence: CASSKAKGGSKNGNEQFF. The chain has TRBV21-1 and TRBJ2-1; whether TRBD2, the table's D call, matches the DNA was not checked. TRBV21-1 corresponds to a pseudogene. CDR3 length: 18 amino acids.

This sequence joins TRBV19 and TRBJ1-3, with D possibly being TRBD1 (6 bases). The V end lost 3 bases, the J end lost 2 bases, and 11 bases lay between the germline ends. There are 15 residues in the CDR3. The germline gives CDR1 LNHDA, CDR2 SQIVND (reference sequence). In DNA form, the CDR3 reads TGTGCCAGTAGTATCCGCCCAGGGGCTGGAAACACCATATATTTT. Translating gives CASSIRPGAGNTIYF.

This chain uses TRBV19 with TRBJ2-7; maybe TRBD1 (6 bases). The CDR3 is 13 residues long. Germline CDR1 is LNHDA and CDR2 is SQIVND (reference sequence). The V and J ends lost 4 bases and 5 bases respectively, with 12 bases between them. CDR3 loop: CASSTNRAHEQYF. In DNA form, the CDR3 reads TGTGCCAGTAGTACTAACAGGGCCCACGAGCAGTACTTC. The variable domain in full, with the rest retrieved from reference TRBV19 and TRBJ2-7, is DGGITQSPKYLFRKEGQNVTLSCEQNLNHDAMYWYRQDPGQGLRLIYYSQIVNDFQKGDIAEGYSVSREKKESFPLTVTSAQKNPTAFYLCASSTNRAHEQYFGPGTRLTVT.

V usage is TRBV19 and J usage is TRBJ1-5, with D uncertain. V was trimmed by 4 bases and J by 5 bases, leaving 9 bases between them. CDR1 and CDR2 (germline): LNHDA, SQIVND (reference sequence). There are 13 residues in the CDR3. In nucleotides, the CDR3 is TGTGCCAGTAGTAAGTCGGAGCATCAGCCCCAGCATTTT. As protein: CASSKSEHQPQHF. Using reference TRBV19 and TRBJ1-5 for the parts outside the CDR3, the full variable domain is DGGITQSPKYLFRKEGQNVTLSCEQNLNHDAMYWYRQDPGQGLRLIYYSQIVNDFQKGDIAEGYSVSREKKESFPLTVTSAQKNPTAFYLCASSKSEHQPQHFGDGTRLSIL.

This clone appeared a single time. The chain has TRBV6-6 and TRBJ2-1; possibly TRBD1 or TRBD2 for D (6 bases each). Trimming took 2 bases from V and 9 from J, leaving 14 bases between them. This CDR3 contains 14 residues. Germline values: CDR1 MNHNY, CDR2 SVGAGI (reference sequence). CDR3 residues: CASSYGPGAGEQFF. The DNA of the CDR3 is TGTGCCAGCAGTTACGGTCCGGGGGCAGGTGAGCAGTTCTTC.

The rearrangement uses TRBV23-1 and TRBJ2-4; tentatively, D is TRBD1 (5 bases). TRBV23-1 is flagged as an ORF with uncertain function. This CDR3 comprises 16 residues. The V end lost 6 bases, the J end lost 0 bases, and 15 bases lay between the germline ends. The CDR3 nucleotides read TGCGCCAGCAGATTATTAGGGGAACTAGCCAAAAACATTCAGTACTTC. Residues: CASRLLGELAKNIQYF.

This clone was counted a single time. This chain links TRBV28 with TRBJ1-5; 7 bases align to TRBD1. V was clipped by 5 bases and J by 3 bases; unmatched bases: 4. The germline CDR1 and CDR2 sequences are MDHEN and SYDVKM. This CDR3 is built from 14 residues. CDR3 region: CASSAGTVNQPQHF. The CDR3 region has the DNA TGTGCCAGCAGTGCGGGGACAGTCAATCAGCCCCAGCATTTT. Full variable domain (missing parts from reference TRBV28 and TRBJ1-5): DVKVTQSSRYLVKRTGEKVFLECVQDMDHENMFWYRQDPGLGLRLIYFSYDVKMKEKGDIPEGYSVSREKKERFSLILESASTNQTSMYLCASSAGTVNQPQHFGDGTRLSIL.

This CDR3 reads CASSAHPVSSYEQYF. CDR3 sequence (DNA): TGTGCCAGCAGTGCCCATCCCGTGAGCTCCTACGAGCAGTACTTC. This sequence joins TRBV2 and TRBJ2-7; D is uncertain. CDR1 is SNHLY, CDR2 FYNNEI, per germline. V lost 4 bases to trimming and J lost 0 bases, with 13 bases between them. This CDR3 is built from 15 residues.

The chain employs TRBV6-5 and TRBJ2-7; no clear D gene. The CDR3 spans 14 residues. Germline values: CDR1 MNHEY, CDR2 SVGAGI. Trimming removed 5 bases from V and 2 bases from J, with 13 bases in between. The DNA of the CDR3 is TGTGCCAGCAGTATCCGGGTCGGAGCCTACGAGCAGTACTTC. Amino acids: CASSIRVGAYEQYF.

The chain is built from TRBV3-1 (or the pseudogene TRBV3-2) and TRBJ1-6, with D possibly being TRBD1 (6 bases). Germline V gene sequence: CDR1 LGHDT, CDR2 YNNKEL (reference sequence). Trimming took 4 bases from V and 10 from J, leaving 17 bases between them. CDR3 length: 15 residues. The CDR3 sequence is CASSPDGGFDSPLHF. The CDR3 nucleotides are TGTGCCAGCAGCCCCGACGGGGGCTTCGACTCACCCCTCCACTTT.

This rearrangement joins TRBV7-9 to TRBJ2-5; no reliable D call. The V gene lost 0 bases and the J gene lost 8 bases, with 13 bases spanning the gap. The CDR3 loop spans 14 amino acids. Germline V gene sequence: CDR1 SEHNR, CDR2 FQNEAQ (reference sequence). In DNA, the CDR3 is TGTGCCAGCAGCTTAGCGGCCTCGACTCTCACCCAGTACTTC. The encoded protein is CASSLAASTLTQYF.

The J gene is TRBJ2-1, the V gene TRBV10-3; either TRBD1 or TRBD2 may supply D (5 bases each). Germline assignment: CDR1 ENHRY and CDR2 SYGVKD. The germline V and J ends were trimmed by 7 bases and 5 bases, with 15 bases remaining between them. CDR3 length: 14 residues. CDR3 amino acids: CAITPGTGNNEQFF. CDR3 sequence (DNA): TGTGCCATCACCCCCGGGACGGGGAACAATGAGCAGTTCTTC.

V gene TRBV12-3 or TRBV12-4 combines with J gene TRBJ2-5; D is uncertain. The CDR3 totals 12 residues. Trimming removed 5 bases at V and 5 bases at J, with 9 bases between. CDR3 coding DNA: TGTGCCAGCAGTCTCCATCTGGAGACCCAGTACTTC. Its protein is CASSLHLETQYF.